Listed here are 13 T cell receptor beta chains from one sample, sequenced in a study of somatic mutations in cytotoxic T cells in rheumatoid arthritis. TCRdb's table, derived via immunoSEQ multiplex PCR, lists solely in-frame clones and lacks some. The sample holds roughly 9,200 clones, more than 70% seen once. Input material: CD8+ T cells sorted from blood. These receptors were collected from an adult with rheumatoid arthritis.

This chain links TRBV5-5 with TRBJ2-1; weak D call: TRBD2 (6 bases). Trimming removed 3 bases from V and 12 bases from J, with 10 bases in between. The germline CDR1 and CDR2 sequences are SGHKS and YYEKEE (reference sequence). This CDR3 is built from 11 residues. The CDR3 DNA reads TGTGCCAGCAGCTCTTTGGGGGGGCAGTTCTTC. Its protein is CASSSLGGQFF.

The gene calls are TRBV9 and TRBJ2-1; D not resolved. The V gene's germline CDR1 is SGDLS and CDR2 YYNGEE. This CDR3 is built from 15 residues. Trimming stripped 0 bases from V and 4 bases from J, with 11 bases between. The CDR3, as DNA: TGTGCCAGCAGCGTAGGATTTCGTGCGTACAATGAGCAGTTCTTC. Translating it yields CASSVGFRAYNEQFF.

This clone was seen a handful of times. The rearrangement links TRBV9 to TRBJ1-5, with D maybe TRBD1 (6 bases). The CDR3 has 15 residues. V lost 0 bases to trimming and J lost 0 bases, with 7 bases between them. Germline CDR1 reads SGDLS; CDR2 reads YYNGEE. The CDR3 sequence: CASSVGGLSNQPQHF. The CDR3 coding sequence is TGTGCCAGCAGCGTAGGGGGGCTTAGCAATCAGCCCCAGCATTTT.

The chain links TRBV6-5 to TRBJ1-1; TRBD1 might be the D (5 bases). The germline V and J ends were trimmed by 6 bases and 5 bases, with 19 bases remaining between them. The germline V gene has CDR1 MNHEY and CDR2 SVGAGI. CDR3 size: 15 residues. The CDR3 nucleotides read TGTGCCAGCAGCTATGGTGTTGAGGGGTGGACTGAAGCTTTCTTT. Translating gives CASSYGVEGWTEAFF.

The rearrangement uses TRBV27 and TRBJ1-2, with D unresolved. The CDR3 loop spans 15 amino acids. In germline, CDR1 is MNHEY, CDR2 SMNVEV (reference sequence). V gave up 6 bases and J gave up 1 base, with 15 bases separating them. The CDR3 DNA sequence: TGTGCCAGCAGCCTAACCGGCGGATTTAACTATGGCTACACCTTC. Encoded protein: CASSLTGGFNYGYTF.

This chain links TRBV9 with TRBJ2-3; 8 bases are shared with TRBD1. The CDR3 sequence is 16 residues long. CDR1 SGDLS and CDR2 YYNGEE come from the germline V gene. After removal of 3 bases from V and 6 bases from J, the junction contained 12 bases not matched to a gene. The CDR3 bases are TGTGCCAGCAGCGGGACTCAACAGGGGGTAGTGGATACGCAGTATTTT. Translation gives CASSGTQQGVVDTQYF.

CDR3 coding DNA: TGTGCCAGCAGCCCTACAGGGGGTCGTGAGACCCAGTACTTC. Encoded protein: CASSPTGGRETQYF. V is TRBV7-9 and J is TRBJ2-5, with 8 bases matching TRBD1. This CDR3 is 14 amino acids long. The V and J ends lost 5 bases and 5 bases, in that order; junction bases with no gene match: 7. CDR1 is SEHNR and CDR2 is FQNEAQ in the germline V gene (reference sequence).

The chain carries TRBV29-1 and TRBJ1-2, with D perhaps TRBD1 (6 bases). Trimming removed 7 bases at V and 6 bases at J, with 15 bases between. The CDR3 has 12 residues. Germline CDR1 is SQVTM and CDR2 is ANQGSEA. The CDR3 nucleotides are TGCAGCGGTGGCGGGGGCTTTCATGGCTACACCTTC. Translation: CSGGGGFHGYTF.

The chain employs TRBV11-2 and TRBJ2-7; 8 bases are a match to TRBD1. The CDR3 has 14 residues. Trimming at V came to 1 base and at J to 4 bases, leaving 3 bases not matched to a gene. CDR1 and CDR2 (germline): SGHAT, FQNNGV. This chain's CDR3 is CASSLGTGKYEQYF. CDR3 nucleotides: TGTGCCAGCAGCTTAGGGACAGGGAAATACGAGCAGTACTTC.

This clone was picked up one time. The chain is built from TRBV6-5 and TRBJ2-1; D not resolved. V gave up 2 bases and J gave up 7 bases, with 12 bases separating them. CDR1 MNHEY and CDR2 SVGAGI come from the germline V gene. CDR3 length: 14 amino acids. CDR3 loop: CASSYGNGMNEQFF. CDR3 sequence (DNA): TGTGCCAGCAGTTACGGAAACGGAATGAATGAGCAGTTCTTC.

This chain joins TRBV5-6 and TRBJ1-2; TRBD1 matches at 9 bases. Germline loops: CDR1 SGHDT, CDR2 YYEEEE. CDR3 length: 17 amino acids. V trimming: 3 bases; J trimming: 3 bases; junction bases outside the gene matches: 12. CDR3 sequence: CASSSVLRQGEYYGYTF. The CDR3 DNA is TGTGCCAGCAGCTCCGTTCTGAGACAGGGGGAATACTATGGCTACACCTTC.

The V call is TRBV9, the J call TRBJ2-5; TRBD1 matches 9 bases. CDR1 and CDR2 from the germline V gene are SGDLS and YYNGEE. The CDR3 has 14 residues. V lost 3 bases, J lost 4 bases, and 4 bases stayed unmatched. The chain's CDR3 is CASSEQGASETQYF. For the CDR3, the DNA is TGTGCCAGCAGCGAACAGGGGGCGTCAGAGACCCAGTACTTC.

Written as DNA, the CDR3 is TGTGCCAGCTTCACCGGGACAGGGTACAATGAGCAGTTCTTC. This encodes CASFTGTGYNEQFF. The gene calls are TRBV2 and TRBJ2-1; 9 nucleotides line up with TRBD1. With 8 bases clipped from V and 4 bases from J, the junction kept 6 bases outside the gene matches. The CDR3 is 14 amino acids. The germline V gene has CDR1 SNHLY and CDR2 FYNNEI.